The next 17 T cell receptor beta chains were all read from a single sample in a study of cytomegalovirus exposure and HLA in healthy donors. The PCR ran on 60 Vbeta and 13 Jbeta primers. The protocol was immunoSEQ multiplex PCR, while the TCRdb copy is restricted to in-frame clones and leaves out a portion. The data hold 55,000 to 80,000 clones, with 68% observed a single time. Sequenced material: PBMCs. The receptors were gathered from a woman in her twenties or thirties in good health and CMV-seronegative.

V and J are TRBV6-6 and TRBJ1-4; 7 bases are a match to TRBD1. The ends lost 6 bases at V and 5 bases at J; junction bases unmatched: 9. CDR3 length: 15 amino acids. Germline loops: CDR1 MNHNY, CDR2 SVGAGI (reference sequence). In DNA, the CDR3 is TGTGCCAGCAGCCTCGGGACAGTGCGGAATGAAAAACTGTTTTTT. Its translation: CASSLGTVRNEKLFF.

This clone was found a few times. The V and J genes are TRBV6-6 and TRBJ1-1; D uncertain. The V end lost 0 bases, the J end lost 2 bases, and 4 bases lay between the germline ends. CDR3 size: 13 residues. The germline gives CDR1 MNHNY, CDR2 SVGAGI (reference sequence). The DNA of the CDR3 is TGTGCCAGCAGTTACTCTAGTAACACTGAAGCTTTCTTT. Residues: CASSYSSNTEAFF.

This rearrangement joins TRBV4-3 to TRBJ1-4, with a possible D match to TRBD1 (5 bases). The CDR3 is 15 residues long. The germline gives CDR1 LGHNA, CDR2 YSLEER. Trimming stripped 2 bases from V and 7 bases from J, with 14 bases between. DNA for the CDR3: TGCGCCAGCAGCCAACCGACGGGGGGTAGTGAAAAACTGTTTTTT. This encodes CASSQPTGGSEKLFF.

The rearrangement joins TRBV9 to TRBJ1-2; D is uncertain. Trimming took 2 bases from V and 4 from J, leaving 15 bases between them. Germline lookup yields CDR1 SGDLS and CDR2 YYNGEE. This CDR3 comprises 15 residues. The CDR3 region is CASSVDFSLGYGYTF. In nucleotides, the CDR3 is TGTGCCAGCAGCGTCGACTTTTCGCTAGGCTATGGCTACACCTTC.

The chain couples TRBV18 to TRBJ2-1; D remains ambiguous. Between the trimmed V and J ends, which lost 0 bases and 5 bases, there was a span of 11 bases. The CDR3 runs 15 residues. CDR1 is KGHSH and CDR2 is LQKENI in the germline V gene. DNA for the CDR3: TGTGCCAGCTCACCACCATCACAGCCGGACAATGAGCAGTTCTTC. Its translation is CASSPPSQPDNEQFF.

CDR3 amino acids: CASARGAGELTGELFF. CDR3 sequence (DNA): TGTGCTAGTGCCCGAGGGGCGGGGGAACTCACCGGGGAGCTGTTTTTT. This chain uses TRBV12-5 with TRBJ2-2, with 7 bases fitting TRBD2. With V trimmed by 7 bases and J by 4 bases, 12 bases remained unmatched. The CDR3 loop spans 16 amino acids. Germline CDR1 and CDR2: LGHNT and FRNRAP.

This clone was seen only a few times. The V and J genes are TRBV4-1 and TRBJ2-1; 15 positions agree with TRBD2. The CDR3 has 17 amino acids. Germline V gene sequence: CDR1 MGHRA, CDR2 YSYEKL. The J segment lost 6 bases and the V segment lost 4 bases, leaving 7 bases of the junction unmatched. CDR3 coding DNA: TGCGCCAGCAGCCGGGGCGGACTAGCGGGGGGGTCCAATGAGCAGTTCTTC. Its translation: CASSRGGLAGGSNEQFF.

CDR3 DNA: TGTGCCAGCAGCCAGGCTGGGGCTAGCGGAGGTTTCACAGATACGCAGTATTTT. This encodes CASSQAGASGGFTDTQYF. V and J are TRBV4-2 and TRBJ2-3; 7 bases match TRBD2. The V segment lost 3 bases and the J segment 2 bases; nucleotides outside the gene matches: 14. Germline CDR1 and CDR2: LGHNA and YNFKEQ. CDR3 length equals 18 residues.

Here the CDR3 DNA reads TGTGCCAGCAGCGGAAACAGTTTCTCTGGAAACACCATATATTTT. Translating it yields CASSGNSFSGNTIYF. The chain carries TRBV9 and TRBJ1-3; unclear D gene. Germline CDR1 reads SGDLS; CDR2 reads YYNGEE. V lost 3 bases and J 0 bases, leaving 10 bases between the germline ends. CDR3 size: 15 residues.

This clone appeared a single time. The sample has other DNA sequences that encode this CDR3 too. V and J are TRBV5-1 and TRBJ2-7; D is unclear. Germline values: CDR1 SGHRS, CDR2 YFSETQ. Trimming stripped 5 bases from V and 0 bases from J, with 9 bases between. CDR3 size: 13 residues. The DNA for the CDR3 is TGCGCCAGCAGTCCACCAGACTCCTACGAGCAGTACTTC. It codes for CASSPPDSYEQYF.

The rearrangement uses TRBV4-1 and TRBJ1-2; the D gene is possibly TRBD1 (5 bases). The CDR3 totals 15 residues. Trimming removed 0 bases from V and 6 bases from J, with 14 bases in between. The germline CDR1 and CDR2 sequences are MGHRA and YSYEKL. The CDR3: CASSQEGSGPDGYTF. In nucleotides, the CDR3 is TGCGCCAGCAGCCAAGAAGGATCAGGGCCCGATGGCTACACCTTC.

The V call is TRBV11-3, the J call TRBJ2-3; 10 nucleotides align to TRBD2. J gave up 7 bases and V 7 bases, and 8 bases lay outside the gene matches. CDR1 and CDR2 from the germline V gene are SGHNT and YENEEA. The CDR3 spans 14 residues. CDR3 bases: TGTGCCAGCACGGTTAGCGGGGGGCCTCATACGCAGTATTTT. Translating it yields CASTVSGGPHTQYF.

V is TRBV5-4 and J is TRBJ2-7; 8 bases line up with TRBD1. The CDR3 sequence is 16 residues long. The trim removed 4 bases at V and 2 bases at J, leaving 11 bases unmatched. The germline CDR1 and CDR2 sequences are SGHNT and YYREEE (reference sequence). This CDR3 is CASSLRVGTGAYEQYF. The DNA for the CDR3 is TGTGCCAGCAGCCTGAGGGTCGGGACAGGAGCCTACGAGCAGTACTTC.

The gene calls are TRBV29-1 and TRBJ1-1, with D maybe TRBD1 (5 bases). The CDR3 spans 13 residues. The germline CDR1 and CDR2 sequences are SQVTM and ANQGSEA. With 7 bases removed from V and 0 bases from J, the gap between germline ends came to 12 bases. The CDR3: CSARGQLNTEAFF. CDR3 coding DNA: TGCAGCGCCCGCGGACAACTGAACACTGAAGCTTTCTTT.

The V call is TRBV6-1, the J call TRBJ2-5; D is possibly TRBD2 (5 bases). Trimming took off 5 bases at V and 5 bases at J, with 15 bases between the two ends. This CDR3 region has 14 residues. CDR1 MNHNS and CDR2 SASEGT come from the germline V gene. The CDR3 sequence is CASSPLDQRETQYF. Written as DNA, the CDR3 is TGTGCCAGCAGTCCCCTGGACCAGCGGGAGACCCAGTACTTC.

This clone was seen only a few times. This chain connects TRBV10-3 to TRBJ2-2; the D gene is possibly TRBD1 (6 bases). Looked up from germline, CDR1 is ENHRY and CDR2 is SYGVKD. With 3 bases removed from V and 4 bases from J, the gap between germline ends came to 12 bases. The CDR3 is made up of 15 amino acids. The chain's CDR3 is CAISDRGAPTGELFF. CDR3 coding DNA: TGTGCCATCAGTGACAGGGGCGCCCCCACCGGGGAGCTGTTTTTT.

The chain joins TRBV11-2 to TRBJ1-1, with no clear D. Germline values: CDR1 SGHAT, CDR2 FQNNGV. CDR3 size: 13 residues. Trimming took off 4 bases at V and 2 bases at J, with 8 bases between the two ends. CDR3 coding DNA: TGTGCCAGCAGCTACGGGGTCAACACTGAAGCTTTCTTT. Its protein product is CASSYGVNTEAFF.